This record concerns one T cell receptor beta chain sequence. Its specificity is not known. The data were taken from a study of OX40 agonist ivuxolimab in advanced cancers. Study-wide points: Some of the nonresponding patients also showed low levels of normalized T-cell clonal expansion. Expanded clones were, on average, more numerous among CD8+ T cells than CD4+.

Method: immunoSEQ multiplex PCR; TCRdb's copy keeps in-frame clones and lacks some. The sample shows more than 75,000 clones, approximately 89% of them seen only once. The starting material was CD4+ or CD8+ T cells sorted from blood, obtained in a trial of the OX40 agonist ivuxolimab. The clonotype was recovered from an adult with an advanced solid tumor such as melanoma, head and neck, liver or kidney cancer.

The CDR3 loop reads CASSLGTGGTHRNTDTQYF. In DNA, the CDR3 is TGCGCCAGCAGCTTGGGTACAGGGGGAACACACCGAAACACAGATACGCAGTATTTT. This chain connects TRBV5-1 to TRBJ2-3; 8 bases map to TRBD1. Germline V gene sequence: CDR1 SGHRS, CDR2 YFSETQ. The ends lost 0 bases at V and 2 bases at J; junction bases unmatched: 14. The CDR3 runs to 19 residues.